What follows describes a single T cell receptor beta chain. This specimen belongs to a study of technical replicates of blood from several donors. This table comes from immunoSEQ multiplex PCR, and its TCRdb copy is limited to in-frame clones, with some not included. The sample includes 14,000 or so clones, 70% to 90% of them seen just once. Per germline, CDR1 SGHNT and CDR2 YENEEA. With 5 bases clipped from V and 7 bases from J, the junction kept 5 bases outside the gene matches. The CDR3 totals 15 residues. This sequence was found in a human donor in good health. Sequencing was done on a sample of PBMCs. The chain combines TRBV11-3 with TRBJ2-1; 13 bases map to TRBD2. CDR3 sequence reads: CASSPGLAGVNEQFF. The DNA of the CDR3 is TGTGCCAGCAGCCCCGGACTAGCGGGAGTAAATGAGCAGTTCTTC.